This TCR beta chain was captured in a study of shared clonotypes between healthy human individuals. Study-level findings and limits: Relative to clonotypes present in all four donors, those not shared had lower generation probabilities. Generally, naive subsets (rather than memory subsets) showed larger estimated richness.

A CD45RA+ naive subset and a CD45RA-negative memory subset were split from CD4+ cells. Concerning this clone: The antigen remains undetermined.

Germline CDR1 SGDLS, CDR2 YYNGEE. This CDR3 contains 16 residues. The junction had 8 bases not matched to a gene; V was cut back by 2 bases and J by 4 bases. Genomic DNA from each subset was divided evenly over several immunoSEQ plates. Clones were sequenced by immunoSEQ multiplex PCR, and TCRdb holds only the in-frame ones, with some missing. The sample includes approximately 2,000,000 clones, roughly 92% of them seen just once. This sequence joins TRBV9 and TRBJ1-2; 10 bases map to TRBD1. This TCR derives from a man between 18 and 35 years old in good health. Some clones in this sample may be carry-over from other donors' samples. The specimen was naive CD4+ T cells from PBMCs. As for subset: CD45RA+ positively selected. Written as DNA, the CDR3 is TGTGCCAGCAGCGTGGGTTTGGGACAGGGGAGCTATGGCTACACCTTC. Protein product: CASSVGLGQGSYGYTF.